Presented here are 10 T cell receptor beta chains from one specimen sequenced in a study of CD8+ T cells in alopecia areata. Sample treatment: oral pan-JAK inhibitor, 5-10 mg twice daily. Extraction of RNA preceded its reverse transcription into cDNA, which served as the sequencing template. Clones were read by immunoSEQ multiplex PCR, and TCRdb kept only the in-frame ones, dropping some. The sample contains some 190,000 clones, roughly three fifths of which appear only once. The source material was CD4+ T cells sorted from blood, sampled at week 44, from a patient treated with tofacitinib. Receptor source: a human donor with alopecia areata.

V usage is TRBV6-6 and J usage is TRBJ2-7; possibly TRBD1 or TRBD2 for D (5 bases each). The CDR3 is made up of 12 amino acids. Trimming stripped 8 bases from V and 0 bases from J, with 8 bases between. From germline, CDR1 is MNHNY and CDR2 SVGAGI (reference sequence). CDR3 region: CASRGASYEQYF. The CDR3, as DNA: TGTGCCAGCCGGGGCGCCTCCTACGAGCAGTACTTC.

This clone has more than one count but fewer than ten. V gene TRBV6-1 combines with J gene TRBJ1-5; 10 positions match TRBD1. Germline-derived CDR1 and CDR2 are MNHNS and SASEGT. The CDR3 has 14 amino acids. With V trimmed by 7 bases and J by 7 bases, 7 bases remained unmatched. In DNA, the CDR3 is TGTGCCAGCATGGGGACAGGGGACTGGCAGCCCCAGCATTTT. This translates into CASMGTGDWQPQHF.

The V call is TRBV19, the J call TRBJ1-1; D gene uncertain. In germline, CDR1 is LNHDA, CDR2 SQIVND (reference sequence). V lost 7 bases to trimming and J lost 3 bases, with 15 bases between them. This CDR3 contains 14 residues. CDR3 amino acids: CASTDPGFHTEAFF. The DNA of the CDR3 is TGTGCCAGTACCGATCCGGGATTTCACACTGAAGCTTTCTTT.

The chain couples TRBV9 to TRBJ1-5; D ambiguous. Trimming left V 3 bases short and J 5 bases short, with 12 bases between. The CDR3 is 14 residues long. Germline loops: CDR1 SGDLS, CDR2 YYNGEE. The CDR3 DNA follows: TGTGCCAGCAGCGGCCCCCGTCCCGATCAGCCCCAGCATTTT. Translating gives CASSGPRPDQPQHF.

In this sample, this clone turned up a few times. At the DNA level, this CDR3 is encoded by other sequences in the same sample as well. The chain employs TRBV29-1 and TRBJ1-2, with a possible D match to TRBD1 (6 bases). The CDR3 is 11 residues long. CDR1 is SQVTM and CDR2 is ANQGSEA in the germline V gene. Trimming removed 3 bases from V and 4 bases from J, with 6 bases in between. DNA of the CDR3: TGCAGCGTTGACAGGGGCTATGGCTACACCTTC. It is translated as CSVDRGYGYTF.

The chain employs TRBV5-4 and TRBJ2-7; 12 positions agree with TRBD1. With 0 bases clipped from V and 6 bases from J, the junction kept 7 bases outside the gene matches. The germline CDR1 and CDR2 sequences are SGHNT and YYREEE (reference sequence). The CDR3 covers 16 residues. CDR3 DNA: TGTGCCAGCAGCTTGGCCAGCGGGACAGGGGGCGTCGAGCAGTACTTC. Translated: CASSLASGTGGVEQYF.

V and J are TRBV30 and TRBJ1-2, with TRBD1 as a possible D gene (5 bases). Germline V CDR1 and CDR2: GTSNPN, SVGIG (reference sequence). V gave up 3 bases and J gave up 4 bases, with 18 bases separating them. The length of the CDR3 is 15 residues. This CDR3 is CAWSPGPYRVYGYTF. CDR3 DNA: TGTGCCTGGAGCCCGGGACCGTATAGGGTCTATGGCTACACCTTC.

This clone was recorded a few times. The rearrangement links TRBV5-1 to TRBJ1-1, with D possibly TRBD1 on 6 matching bases. The CDR3 loop spans 11 amino acids. V lost 5 bases and J lost 7, with 9 bases in between. Germline V gives CDR1 SGHRS, CDR2 YFSETQ. For the CDR3, the DNA is TGCGCCAGCAGAACGGACAGTGAAGCTTTCTTT. This sequence encodes CASRTDSEAFF.

The chain employs TRBV29-1 and TRBJ1-1, with 7 bases that match TRBD1. The CDR3 covers 15 residues. In germline, CDR1 is SQVTM, CDR2 ANQGSEA. With 6 bases clipped from V and 0 bases from J, the junction kept 10 bases outside the gene matches. CDR3 nucleotides: TGCAGCGTGACAGGGTCGGGGACCATGAACACTGAAGCTTTCTTT. This encodes CSVTGSGTMNTEAFF.

This clone has a handful of counts. The chain carries TRBV27 and TRBJ2-6, with 12 bases that match TRBD1. This CDR3 region has 18 residues. The germline V gene has CDR1 MNHEY and CDR2 SMNVEV (reference sequence). After removal of 0 bases from V and 2 bases from J, the junction contained 2 bases not matched to a gene. The CDR3 loop is CASSLSGTGGPGANVLTF. CDR3 DNA: TGTGCCAGCAGTTTATCGGGGACAGGGGGCCCTGGGGCCAACGTCCTGACTTTC.